The present TCR beta chain was sequenced within a study of blood T cell repertoires in COVID-19. About the research overall: Whether acute or convalescent, the COVID-19 samples came from the United States, Italy and Spain.

Measured with immunoSEQ multiplex PCR; TCRdb has only the in-frame clones, and not every one. The data show about 200,000 clones, with 80% seen just once and roughly 13% held by the top ten. The germline V gene has CDR1 MNHEY and CDR2 SVGEGT. V dropped 5 bases and J dropped 4; count of bases not matched to a gene: 5. This CDR3 is built from 15 residues. V and J are TRBV6-2 or TRBV6-3 and TRBJ2-3; 11 nucleotides agree with TRBD2. The origin of this receptor is a human donor in a cohort sampled during active COVID-19. The sequenced material came from peripheral blood. CDR3 in DNA: TGTGCCAGCAGTACCCCACTAGCGGGGGCAGATACGCAGTATTTT. This codes for CASSTPLAGADTQYF.